The subject of this entry is one TCR beta chain. This receptor's antigen is unknown. It has no much larger one-base neighbor in the sample; base qualities were not kept. The cohort consisted of 666 healthy bone marrow donors. At the time of sampling, all cohort members were nominally healthy, though unrecorded immune exposures were likely present. The donor was CMV seronegative and belonged to the group of 350 to 400 seronegative cohort members. Each donor provided a peripheral blood sample, and peripheral blood mononuclear cells were used for TCR beta sequencing. Genomic DNA was extracted from the blood cell samples with the Qiagen DNeasy Blood Extraction Kit. These data are taken from a study of cytomegalovirus exposure and HLA in healthy donors (dated by TCRdb to about 2017). Turning to the overall study: In an earlier analysis of under 750 of the donors, about 260 Gb of sequence data and approximately 120 million unique TCR beta sequences from about 179 million T cells were reported. An early release that covered roughly 600 HLA-typed donors contained around 300 gigabases of sequencing data and 85 million to 100 million unique TCR sequences. The genetic ancestry cluster associated with self-reported Caucasian donors included about four fifths of the approximately 430 genotyped donors. The study aimed to test whether signatures of past pathogen exposure could be identified by cataloging public T cell receptors. The study profiled the T cell repertoires of more than 500 subjects by immunosequencing and related them to cytomegalovirus serostatus. Besides the first cohort of 550 to 750 subjects, a separate validation cohort made up of over a hundred different subjects was used. The study combined high-throughput TCR immunosequencing, statistical association of individual TCRs with disease status, and machine learning to predict cytomegalovirus infection status. A later analysis re-analyzed previously published TCR beta repertoires from hundreds of donors and added high-resolution HLA genotyping to study TCR occurrence patterns. Rather than drawing on any new phenotypic data, the later analysis identified candidate immune exposures from TCR beta sequences and the way those sequences occurred across donors. An earlier analysis of fewer than 700 of the donors applied high-throughput TCR beta sequencing to assess whether each TCR beta V gene segment acted as functional or pseudogenic. Donor age, sex, ethnicity and CMV serostatus were collected together with the repertoire data. In a later genetic analysis, genome-wide SNP genotypes for about three fifths of the 666 donors were used, and that subset was treated as a discovery cohort. Every repertoire in the discovery cohort had been generated on one and the same sequencing platform. HLA typing covered class I and class II loci at four-digit resolution. Typing coverage varied by locus: 629-630 donors for A, B, C, DRB1 and DQB1; 500 to 550 for DQA1; about 590 for DPA1; roughly 450 for DPB1. Roughly five DR-DQ haplotypes were treated as single units for association and clustering because of strong linkage in the cohort. Among some 400 genotyped donors of the cohort, an average of about 220,000 unique TCR beta nucleotide sequences was sequenced per donor, of which roughly 17% were non-productive.

Receptor libraries were prepared by the immunoSEQ multiplex PCR assay. For the multiplex PCR, a mixture combining 60 forward primers for TCR Vbeta segments and 13 reverse primers for TCR Jbeta segments was used. The CDR3 region of rearranged TCR beta genes was amplified from genomic DNA by a multiplex PCR assay. Amplified TCR beta libraries were sequenced as 87-base-pair reads on the Illumina HiSeq System. Per the original workflow: Across the 640 or so repertoires, a later analysis counted tens of millions of unique TCR beta chains, approximately 10 million of which were shared by at least two donors. Raw reads were error-corrected and collapsed into unique sequences with a nearest-neighbor algorithm that merged closely related sequences to remove PCR and sequencing errors. V, D and J gene segments were assigned by aligning CDR3 sequences to IMGT reference sequences. For a sequence to be retained, a match of at least six nucleotides was required to both a V gene segment and a J gene segment. A rearrangement counted as productive if the CDR3 had no stop codons and remained in frame with V and J, and every other rearrangement counted as non-productive. Following IMGT convention, CDR3 was defined as the stretch from the second conserved V-encoded cysteine to the conserved J-encoded phenylalanine. The earlier analysis of about 570 of the donors excluded any sequence lacking an unambiguous match to a single V gene segment. In an earlier analysis of a few hundred of the donors, V segments were called functional above 56.7% productive rearrangements and were called segregating when the between-donor standard deviation exceeded 5%. A statistical classification framework was built to diagnose cytomegalovirus status from the catalog of TCR beta chain sequences. A later analysis assigned V and J genes by comparing TCR nucleotide sequences with IMGT/GENE-DB human TR gene sequences. The TCRdist pipeline was used in a later analysis to assign CDR3 sequences and most-parsimonious VDJ recombination scenarios. A later analysis defined each TCR beta chain by its CDR3 amino acid sequence plus V-gene family, and excluded reads lacking a unique V-gene family. In a later analysis, 450 to 600 highly shared, low-generation-probability nucleotide sequences were removed to address suspected cross-contamination and a sequencing artifact. In a later analysis, a clonal expansion index for each public chain was calculated from normalized within-repertoire ranks of inferred template counts. A later analysis computed generation probabilities with a VDJ recombination model fitted to out-of-frame rearrangements, and checked the results against IGoR. In a later analysis, hypergeometric tests were used to score TCR-TCR, TCR-HLA and TCR-CMV co-occurrence, with a repertoire-size bias correction applied to TCR pairs. A later analysis estimated false discovery rates by permuting HLA or CMV assignments 20 times. In a later analysis, co-occurring TCRs were grouped with DBSCAN, and TCRdist sequence similarity was added when clustering was performed within HLA-allele-positive subsets. Co-occurrence clustering excluded repertoires with fewer than 30,000 or more than 120,000 public chains, plus five with anomalous nucleotide sharing. This immuneACCESS table, as held by TCRdb, lists in-frame sequences with V and J called but not all clones. Of the missing ones, under half trace to an unresolved V gene in checked studies; the others have no known cause. V, J and clone size reflect that table, while D and trimming were determined from the DNA. For this sample the table gives roughly 170,000 clones, of which roughly 70% were detected only once. Approximately 1.5% of the sample is taken by the ten largest.

Per the germline V gene, ENHRY is the CDR1 and SYGVKD is the CDR2. V is clipped by 0 bases and J by 4 bases, and the sequence between their germline boundaries is 15 bases long. Inclusive of the bounding cysteine and phenylalanine, the CDR3 is 16 residues long. Only the CDR3 DNA stays, 48 bases, in frame from base 1. Points the paper makes about the study in general: In a later analysis, several top co-occurrence clusters were reported to appear linked to parvovirus B19, influenza, CMV and Epstein-Barr virus. In both the original and validation cohorts, the classifier was reported to diagnose cytomegalovirus status with high specificity and sensitivity. Across donors, most TCR sequences were observed very rarely, whereas some public TCRs were present in many individuals. In a later analysis, most CMV-associated TCR beta chains were found to appear HLA-restricted, with HLA associations seemingly driven largely by CMV exposure. The study listed 164 TCR beta chains as associated with cytomegalovirus. According to a later analysis, TCR association rates differed among HLA loci, with DRB1 alleles showing the most associated TCRs and HLA-C alleles showing the fewest. The authors suggested that the approach could potentially be extended to other disease states and immunological phenotypes. When HLA alleles, especially DR and DQ, strongly co-occurred, TCR associations were difficult to assign to individual alleles. Specific HLA alleles were associated with 15,000 to 20,000 TCR beta sequences at a false discovery rate of 0.05 in a later analysis. An association between a missense DCLRE1C variant and V-gene and J-gene trimming of TCR beta chains was found in a later genetic analysis and replicated in an independent cohort. Only TCR beta chains were sequenced in this cohort, and the absence of alpha or paired-chain data limited detectable features. For the cohort, immune exposure information was limited to CMV serostatus. According to a later genetic analysis, donors in an Asian-associated ancestry cluster had fewer N-insertions in productive TCRs than the approximately 710-donor mean. Three of the identified cytomegalovirus-associated TCR beta chains were confirmed in vitro to be specific for cytomegalovirus antigens. Broadly in line with IMGT annotations, most TCR beta V segments showed up in productive rearrangements about 90% or about 30% of the time in an earlier analysis of approximately 640 of the donors. Correlated functional status among segregating V segments might reflect linkage disequilibrium, but an unknown experimental factor could not be ruled out. Some IMGT-functional V segments, including TRBV6-2 and TRBV6-3, could not be told apart with the 87-base-pair reads, so those segments were excluded. A group of highly shared sequence variants was considered likely to be a technical artifact of the sequencing pipeline. Presence/absence analyses assumed roughly uniform sequencing depth across donors, an assumption that may not hold. Compared with equally common non-associated chains, HLA-associated TCR beta chains in a later analysis were more clonally expanded and had lower generation probabilities. HLA typing was unavailable for some donors at each locus, so association tests used only the typed subset. The earlier analysis of a few hundred of the donors excluded seventeen rarely observed V segments, including chromosome 9 orphons, because counts were too low. A further reported finding was that TCR beta sequences accurately predicted the HLA-A and HLA-B alleles for most subjects in the first cohort.

The chain is encoded by TRBV10-3 joined to TRBJ1-1; TRBD1 is possibly the D segment (5 matching bases). Sequencing used PBMCs. The TCR originated in a girl aged 5 to 17 in good health and CMV-seronegative. Here is the DNA: TGTGCCATCAGTGAGTCGGGAACGCTAAGGGGCACTGAAGCTTTCTTT. It is translated as CAISESGTLRGTEAFF.